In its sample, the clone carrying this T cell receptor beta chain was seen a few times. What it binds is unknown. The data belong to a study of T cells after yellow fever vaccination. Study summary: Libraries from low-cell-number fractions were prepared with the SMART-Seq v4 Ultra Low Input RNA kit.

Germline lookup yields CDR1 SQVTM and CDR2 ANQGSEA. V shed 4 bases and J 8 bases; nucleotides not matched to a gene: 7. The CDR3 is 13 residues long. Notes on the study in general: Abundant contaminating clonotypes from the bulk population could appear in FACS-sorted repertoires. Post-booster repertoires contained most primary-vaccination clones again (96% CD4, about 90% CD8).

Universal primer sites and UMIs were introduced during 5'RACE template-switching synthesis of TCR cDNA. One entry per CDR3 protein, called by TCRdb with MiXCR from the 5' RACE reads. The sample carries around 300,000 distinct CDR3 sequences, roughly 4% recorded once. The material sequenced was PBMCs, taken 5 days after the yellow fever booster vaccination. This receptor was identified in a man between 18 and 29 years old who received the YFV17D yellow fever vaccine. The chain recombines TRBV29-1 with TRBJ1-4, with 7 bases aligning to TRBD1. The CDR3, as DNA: TGCAGCGTTGCGGGACAGACCGGGGAAAAACTGTTTTTT. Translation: CSVAGQTGEKLFF.